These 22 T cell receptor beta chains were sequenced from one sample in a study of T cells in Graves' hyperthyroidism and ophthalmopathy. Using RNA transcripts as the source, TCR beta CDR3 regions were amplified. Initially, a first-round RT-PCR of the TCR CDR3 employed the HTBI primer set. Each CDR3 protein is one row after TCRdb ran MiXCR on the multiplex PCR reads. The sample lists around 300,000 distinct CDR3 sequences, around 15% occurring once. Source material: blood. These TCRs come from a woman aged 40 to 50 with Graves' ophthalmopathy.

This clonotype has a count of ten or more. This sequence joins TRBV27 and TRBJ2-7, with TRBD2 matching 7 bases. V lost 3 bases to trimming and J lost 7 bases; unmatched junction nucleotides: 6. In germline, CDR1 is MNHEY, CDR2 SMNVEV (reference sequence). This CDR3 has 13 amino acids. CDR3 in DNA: TGTGCCAGCAGTTTGGGGAGGGCGGGGGAGCAGTACTTC. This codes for CASSLGRAGEQYF.

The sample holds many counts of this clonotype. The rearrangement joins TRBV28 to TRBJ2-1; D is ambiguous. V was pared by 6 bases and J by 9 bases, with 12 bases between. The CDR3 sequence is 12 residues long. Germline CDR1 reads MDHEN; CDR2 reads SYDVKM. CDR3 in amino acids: CASSEYSGEQFF. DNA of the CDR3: TGTGCCAGCAGCGAGTATTCGGGTGAGCAGTTCTTC. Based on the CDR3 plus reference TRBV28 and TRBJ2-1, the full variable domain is DVKVTQSSRYLVKRTGEKVFLECVQDMDHENMFWYRQDPGLGLRLIYFSYDVKMKEKGDIPEGYSVSREKKERFSLILESASTNQTSMYLCASSEYSGEQFFGPGTRLTVL.

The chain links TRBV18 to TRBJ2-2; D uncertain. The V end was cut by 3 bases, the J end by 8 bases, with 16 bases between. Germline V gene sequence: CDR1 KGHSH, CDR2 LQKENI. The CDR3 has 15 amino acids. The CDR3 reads CASSPISSWKGELFF. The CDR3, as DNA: TGTGCCAGCTCACCTATTAGTTCGTGGAAGGGGGAGCTGTTTTTT.

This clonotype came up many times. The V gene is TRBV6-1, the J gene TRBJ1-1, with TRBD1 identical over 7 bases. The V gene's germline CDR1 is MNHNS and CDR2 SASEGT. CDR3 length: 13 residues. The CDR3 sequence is CATRGRTGTEAFF. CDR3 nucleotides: TGTGCAACAAGGGGGCGGACGGGGACTGAAGCTTTCTTT.

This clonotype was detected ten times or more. The CDR3 region has the DNA TGTGCCAGCCGAACTAGCGGGGGAGGGCAGGAGACCCAGTACTTC. Its protein product is CASRTSGGGQETQYF. The chain joins TRBV2 to TRBJ2-5; TRBD2 matches at 11 bases. The CDR3 is 15 amino acids. Per the germline V gene, CDR1 is SNHLY and CDR2 is FYNNEI. J lost 5 bases, V lost 8 bases, and 10 bases had no gene match. The entire variable domain, with the rest obtained from reference TRBV2 and TRBJ2-5, is as follows: EPEVTQTPSHQVTQMGQEVILRCVPISNHLYFYWYRQILGQKVEFLVSFYNNEISEKSEIFDDQFSVERPDGSNFTLKIRSTKLEDSAMYFCASRTSGGGQETQYFGPGTRLLVL.

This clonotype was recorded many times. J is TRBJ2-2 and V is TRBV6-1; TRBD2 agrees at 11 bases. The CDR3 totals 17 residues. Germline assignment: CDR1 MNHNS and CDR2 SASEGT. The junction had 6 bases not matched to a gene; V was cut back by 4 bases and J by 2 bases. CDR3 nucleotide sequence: TGTGCCAGCAGTGGTCTAGCGGGGGGCTATAACACCGGGGAGCTGTTTTTT. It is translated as CASSGLAGGYNTGELFF.

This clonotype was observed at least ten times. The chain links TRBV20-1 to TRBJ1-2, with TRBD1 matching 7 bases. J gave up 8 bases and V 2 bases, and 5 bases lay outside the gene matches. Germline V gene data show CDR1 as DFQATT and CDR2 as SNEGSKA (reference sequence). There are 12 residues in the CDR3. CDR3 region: CSARRQGKGYTF. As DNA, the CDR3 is TGCAGTGCTAGACGACAGGGAAAAGGCTACACCTTC.

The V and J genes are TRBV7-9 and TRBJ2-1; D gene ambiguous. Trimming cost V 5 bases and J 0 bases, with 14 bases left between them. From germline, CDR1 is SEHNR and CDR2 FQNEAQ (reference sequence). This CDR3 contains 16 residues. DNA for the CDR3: TGTGCCAGCAGCGAAGGTCTAGGCGGCTCCTACAATGAGCAGTTCTTC. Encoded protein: CASSEGLGGSYNEQFF.

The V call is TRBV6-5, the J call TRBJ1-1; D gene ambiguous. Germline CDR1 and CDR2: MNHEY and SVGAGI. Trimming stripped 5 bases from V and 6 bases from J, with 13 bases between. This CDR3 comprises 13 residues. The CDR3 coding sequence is TGTGCCAGCAGTCACGAGGGCAAGGCTGAAGCTTTCTTT. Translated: CASSHEGKAEAFF.

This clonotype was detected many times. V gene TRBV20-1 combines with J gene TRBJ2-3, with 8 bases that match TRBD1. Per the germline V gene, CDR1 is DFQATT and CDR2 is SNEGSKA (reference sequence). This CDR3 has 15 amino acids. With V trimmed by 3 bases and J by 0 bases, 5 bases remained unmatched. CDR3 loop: CSASDRGTSTDTQYF. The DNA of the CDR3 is TGCAGTGCTAGTGACAGGGGAACTAGCACAGATACGCAGTATTTT.

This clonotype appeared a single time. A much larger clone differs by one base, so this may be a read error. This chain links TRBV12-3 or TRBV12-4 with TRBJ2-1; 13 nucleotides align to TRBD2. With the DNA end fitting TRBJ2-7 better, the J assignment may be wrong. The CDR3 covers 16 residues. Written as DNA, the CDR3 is TGTGCCAGCAGTTGGGGGACTAGCGGGACGTACAATGAGCAGTACTTC. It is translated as CASSWGTSGTYNEQYF.

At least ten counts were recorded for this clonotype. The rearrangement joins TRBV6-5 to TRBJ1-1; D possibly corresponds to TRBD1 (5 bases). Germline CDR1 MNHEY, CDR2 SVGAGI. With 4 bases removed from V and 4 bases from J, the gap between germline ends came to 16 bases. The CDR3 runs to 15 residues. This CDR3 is CASSFQRGGGTEAFF. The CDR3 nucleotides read TGTGCCAGCAGTTTTCAGCGGGGGGGAGGCACTGAAGCTTTCTTT.

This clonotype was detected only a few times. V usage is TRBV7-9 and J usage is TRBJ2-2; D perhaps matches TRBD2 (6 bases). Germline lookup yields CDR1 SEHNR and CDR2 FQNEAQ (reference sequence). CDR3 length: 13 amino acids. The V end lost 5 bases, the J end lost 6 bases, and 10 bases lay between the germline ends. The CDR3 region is CASSPRGSGELFF. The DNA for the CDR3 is TGTGCCAGCAGCCCCCGGGGGTCCGGGGAGCTGTTTTTT.

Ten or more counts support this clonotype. The CDR3 nucleotides read TGTGCCACCAGCAGAGATCGGGGTATCTGGGGCTACACCTTC. Protein product: CATSRDRGIWGYTF. The chain carries TRBV15 and TRBJ1-2; the D is unclear. CDR1 is LNHNV, CDR2 YYDKDF, per germline (reference sequence). CDR3 length: 14 residues. Trimming shortened V by 0 bases and J by 8 bases, and 13 bases separated the two germline ends.

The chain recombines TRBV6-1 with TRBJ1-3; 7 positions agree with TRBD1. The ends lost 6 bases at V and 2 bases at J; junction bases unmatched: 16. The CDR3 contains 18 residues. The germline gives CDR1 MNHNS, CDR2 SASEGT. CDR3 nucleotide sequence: TGTGCCAGCAGGGGAGGGGGCGCGTCCCTATCCCCTGGAAACACCATATATTTT. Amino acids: CASRGGGASLSPGNTIYF.

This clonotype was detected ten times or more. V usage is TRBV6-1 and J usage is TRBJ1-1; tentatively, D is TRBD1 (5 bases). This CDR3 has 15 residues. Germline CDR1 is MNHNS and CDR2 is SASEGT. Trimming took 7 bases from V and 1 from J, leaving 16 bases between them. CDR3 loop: CASIRGTVSNTEAFF. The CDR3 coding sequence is TGTGCCAGCATCCGGGGGACCGTTTCGAACACTGAAGCTTTCTTT.

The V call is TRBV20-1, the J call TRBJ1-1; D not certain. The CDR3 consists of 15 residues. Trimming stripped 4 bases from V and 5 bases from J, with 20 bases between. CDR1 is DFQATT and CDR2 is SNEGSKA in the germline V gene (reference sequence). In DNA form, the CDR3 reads TGCAGTGCTATAGTCTTAGGGCTCCTGAGGACTGAAGCTTTCTTT. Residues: CSAIVLGLLRTEAFF.

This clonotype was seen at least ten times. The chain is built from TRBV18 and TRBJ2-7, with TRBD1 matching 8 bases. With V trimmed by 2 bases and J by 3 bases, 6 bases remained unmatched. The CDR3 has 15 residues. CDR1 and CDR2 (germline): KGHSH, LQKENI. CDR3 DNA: TGTGCCAGCTCACCAAGACAGGGGAAGTACTACGAGCAGTACTTC. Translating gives CASSPRQGKYYEQYF.

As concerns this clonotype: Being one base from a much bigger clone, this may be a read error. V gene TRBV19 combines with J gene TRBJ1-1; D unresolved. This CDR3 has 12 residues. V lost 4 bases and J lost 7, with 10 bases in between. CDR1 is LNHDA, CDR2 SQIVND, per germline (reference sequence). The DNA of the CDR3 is TGTGCCAGTAGTACCCGCGACGATGAAGCTTTCTTT. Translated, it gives CASSTRDDEAFF. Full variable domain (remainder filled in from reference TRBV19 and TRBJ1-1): DGGITQSPKYLFRKEGQNVTLSCEQNLNHDAMYWYRQDPGQGLRLIYYSQIVNDFQKGDIAEGYSVSREKKESFPLTVTSAQKNPTAFYLCASSTRDDEAFFGQGTRLTVV.

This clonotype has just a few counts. The DNA of the CDR3 is TGTGCCAGCTCACCATTTACGGCAATTCAAGAGACCCAGTACTTC. Its translation: CASSPFTAIQETQYF. The chain recombines TRBV18 with TRBJ2-5; D unclear. CDR3 size: 15 residues. The V and J ends lost 2 bases and 2 bases respectively, with 12 bases between them. Per germline, CDR1 KGHSH and CDR2 LQKENI.

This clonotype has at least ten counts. CDR3 sequence reads: CASSLGVADSYEQYF. The CDR3 DNA reads TGTGCCAGCAGCCTGGGGGTGGCTGACTCCTACGAGCAGTACTTC. J is TRBJ2-7 and V is TRBV3-1; either TRBD1 or TRBD2 may fit D (5 bases each). The CDR3 length is 15 residues. The V gene's germline CDR1 is LGHDT and CDR2 YNNKEL (reference sequence). V was trimmed by 4 bases and J by 0 bases, leaving 13 bases between them.

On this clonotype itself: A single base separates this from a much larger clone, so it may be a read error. CDR3: CANSSAAGSTDTQYF. CDR3 DNA: TGTGCCAACAGCTCGGCAGCAGGAAGCACAGATACGCAGTATTTT. The chain employs TRBV7-9 and TRBJ2-3, with D unclear. This CDR3 has 15 residues. In germline, CDR1 is SEHNR, CDR2 FQNEAQ (reference sequence).